This TCR beta chain was sequenced for a study of blood T cell repertoires in COVID-19 (dated by TCRdb to the early 2020s). In the study overall: Samples covering the acute and convalescent phases of COVID-19 were provided by collaborators in the United States, Italy and Spain. A de-identified subject ID, COVID-19 status, age in years and sex were almost always included in the sample metadata. The samples were drawn from two sources: the first 160 participants of the ongoing ImmuneRACE study, and about 1,300 subjects contributed by 6 global collaborators. The material from the prospective study consisted of cDNA or gDNA derived from T cells, B-cell-depleted T cells, or PBMCs. Where available, HLA class I and class II types were taken from metadata supplied by the sample provider and were not determined by assay-based typing. Subjects who had been exposed to COVID-19, were actively infected with it, or had recovered from it provided the deeply sampled blood TCRbeta repertoires that made up the dataset. A freely available public database, intended as a resource for researchers studying the immune response to SARS-CoV-2, is where the repertoires were released.

The collaborating institutions used their own protocols to collect whole blood in K2EDTA tubes. For TCRbeta analysis, collaborators shipped samples as frozen whole blood, isolated PBMCs, or DNA extracted from either of those sample types. From the cysteine through the phenylalanine, the CDR3 covers 14 amino acids. Only the CDR3 DNA stays, 42 bases, in frame from base 1. CDR1 and CDR2 are drawn from the germline V gene: KGHSH, LQKENI. Trimming leaves V shorter by 6 bases and J shorter by 0 bases, with the junction holding 4 bases beyond the gene matches. TCRbeta CDR3 regions were amplified from genomic DNA by means of the immunoSEQ Assay, a bias-controlled multiplex PCR. The study's processing was this. The number of nucleated cells in each sample was estimated from the amplification of reference gene primers within the assay. To quantify the absolute abundance of each unique TCRbeta CDR3 rearrangement, sequence reads were collapsed and filtered. For each sample, productive Simpson clonality was calculated by taking the square root of Simpson's diversity index across productive rearrangements. The table was pulled from immuneACCESS by TCRdb, which kept in-frame rearrangements only. Such tables lose some clones; where checked, under half of the loss comes from unresolved V genes, and the rest has no known cause. That table supplies the V and J calls and clone size; D and trimming were determined from the DNA. For this sample the table gives approximately 210,000 clones, of which about nine tenths were detected only once. The ten largest account for roughly 0.78% of the sample.

Comments on this clone: The clone's antigen remains unknown. The record has no base qualities; no much larger clone is one base away.

Points the paper makes about the study in general: How much clinical and demographic metadata was included differed by source and by participant, and the metadata was provided uncurated.

The sample consisted of peripheral blood. Recombination connected TRBV18 to TRBJ2-5, and 7 junctional nucleotides match TRBD1. The sequence derives from a woman in her 70s with acute or convalescent COVID-19. The nucleotides are TGTGCCAGCTCTTCGGGACAGAACCAAGAGACCCAGTACTTC. Its protein is CASSSGQNQETQYF.